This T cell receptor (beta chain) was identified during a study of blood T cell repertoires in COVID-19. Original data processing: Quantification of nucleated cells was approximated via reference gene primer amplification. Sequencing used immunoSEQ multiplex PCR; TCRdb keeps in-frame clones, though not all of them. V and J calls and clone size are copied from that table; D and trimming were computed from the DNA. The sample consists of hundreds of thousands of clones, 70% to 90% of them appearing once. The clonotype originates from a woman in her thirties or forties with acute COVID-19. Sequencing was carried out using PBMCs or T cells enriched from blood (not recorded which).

The CDR3 region has the DNA TGTGCCAGCAGTTACCCAGAGGGGACCCAGTACTTC. Encoded protein: CASSYPEGTQYF. The V gene is TRBV5-4, the J gene TRBJ2-5; D possibly corresponds to TRBD2 (5 bases). Trimming removed 5 bases at V and 7 bases at J, with 12 bases between. The CDR3 totals 12 residues. Germline V gene lookup returns CDR1 SGHNT and CDR2 YYREEE (reference sequence). The full variable domain, with the rest looked up from reference TRBV5-4 and TRBJ2-5, is ETGVTQSPTHLIKTRGQQVTLRCSSQSGHNTVSWYQQALGQGPQFIFQYYREEENGRGNFPPRFSGLQFPNYSSELNVNALELDDSALYLCASSYPEGTQYFGPGTRLLVL.